This T cell receptor beta chain stems from a study of cytomegalovirus exposure and HLA in healthy donors. Study overall: Early released data comprised 80 million to 100 million unique TCRs from HLA-typed donors.

With 60 Vbeta and 13 Jbeta primers, the PCR was carried out. The table came from immunoSEQ multiplex PCR; TCRdb's copy has only in-frame clones and leaves some out. The profile shows approximately 170,000 clones, approximately 80% of them singletons. As regards this clone: Its matching antigen is unknown.

Study results and limitations: In an earlier analysis, productive rearrangement rates for most beta V segments clustered near 87% or 30%. Later work showed greater clonal expansion in HLA-associated TCR beta chains than in equally common others.

The germline CDR1 and CDR2 sequences are SGHAT and FQDESV (reference sequence). The V gene lost 1 base and the J gene lost 1 base, with 13 bases spanning the gap. The CDR3 spans 16 residues. The sample was PBMCs. This clonotype originated in a woman aged 40 to 50 in good health and CMV-seropositive. The chain couples TRBV11-1 to TRBJ2-5; D gene uncertain. CDR3 sequence (DNA): TGTGCCAGCAGCTTAGGGCTGAAACCGTCCCAAGAGACCCAGTACTTC. Its translation: CASSLGLKPSQETQYF.